Each of the 4 T cell receptor beta chains below was sequenced from the same sample in a study of blood T cell repertoires in COVID-19. TCRdb's table, derived via immunoSEQ multiplex PCR, lists solely in-frame clones and lacks some. The table has almost 65,000 clones, more than 75% seen once. The specimen sequenced was PBMCs or T cells enriched from blood (not recorded which). Receptor source: a woman between 35 and 50 years old who had recovered from COVID-19.

Note on this clone: Other DNA sequences of this sample code for an identical CDR3. J is TRBJ1-2 and V is TRBV5-4; 8 bases map to TRBD1. Germline CDR1 and CDR2: SGHNT and YYREEE (reference sequence). The CDR3 contains 14 residues. Trimming cost V 4 bases and J 4 bases; bases outside gene matches: 6. CDR3 nucleotides: TGTGCCAGCAGCCCGGGACAGGAGATCTATGGCTACACCTTC. This encodes CASSPGQEIYGYTF. Full variable domain (missing parts from reference TRBV5-4 and TRBJ1-2): ETGVTQSPTHLIKTRGQQVTLRCSSQSGHNTVSWYQQALGQGPQFIFQYYREEENGRGNFPPRFSGLQFPNYSSELNVNALELDDSALYLCASSPGQEIYGYTFGSGTRLTVV.

This chain uses TRBV4-1 with TRBJ2-7; the D gene is possibly TRBD1 (5 bases). This CDR3 region has 15 residues. Germline V lookup: CDR1 MGHRA, CDR2 YSYEKL. V lost 6 bases and J 0 bases, leaving 15 bases between the germline ends. CDR3 bases: TGCGCCAGCAGTCATTTTTCAGGGTCCTCCTACGAGCAGTACTTC. Its protein product is CASSHFSGSSYEQYF.

V is TRBV7-9 and J is TRBJ2-2; TRBD2 might be the D (6 bases). The CDR3 loop spans 18 amino acids. Germline CDR1 SEHNR, CDR2 FQNEAQ (reference sequence). The V end was cut by 2 bases, the J end by 1 base, with 17 bases between. The CDR3 region is CASSLPGGSILNTGELFF. CDR3 DNA sequence: TGTGCCAGCAGCTTACCCGGAGGGAGTATCTTGAACACCGGGGAGCTGTTTTTT. The whole variable domain, remainder taken from reference TRBV7-9 and TRBJ2-2, is DTGVSQNPRHKITKRGQNVTFRCDPISEHNRLYWYRQTLGQGPEFLTYFQNEAQLEKSRLLSDRFSAERPKGSFSTLEIQRTEQGDSAMYLCASSLPGGSILNTGELFFGEGSRLTVL.

V usage is TRBV27 and J usage is TRBJ1-2, with 9 nucleotides matching TRBD1. The CDR3 runs to 16 residues. The V segment lost 4 bases and the J segment 6 bases; nucleotides outside the gene matches: 12. The V gene's germline CDR1 is MNHEY and CDR2 SMNVEV (reference sequence). The CDR3 reads CASSSTGTGLYDGYTF. CDR3 sequence (DNA): TGTGCCAGCAGTTCGACCGGGACAGGGTTATACGATGGCTACACCTTC.